Shown below are 8 T cell receptor beta chains from a single sample sequenced in a study of human T cells and chemical hapten exposure. TCRdb processed the 5' RACE reads anew with MiXCR; each CDR3 protein has one entry. The sample holds about 110,000 distinct CDR3 sequences; 19% are singletons and the top ten take 2.5% to 3.5%. Extraction yielded total RNA from whole blood (unfractionated). All receptors derive from a human donor in good health.

This clonotype turned up a few times. V and J are TRBV6-5 and TRBJ2-1, with TRBD2 as a possible D gene (5 bases). Germline V gene sequence: CDR1 MNHEY, CDR2 SVGAGI. Between the trimmed V and J ends, which lost 7 bases and 3 bases, there was a span of 13 bases. This CDR3 has 14 amino acids. The CDR3 nucleotides read TGTGCCAGCACCCGAAATCGGGACTACAATGAGCAGTTCTTC. Translating it yields CASTRNRDYNEQFF.

This clonotype showed up just a few times. The chain uses TRBV29-1 and TRBJ2-3; a weak D match, TRBD1 (5 bases). Germline V gene sequence: CDR1 SQVTM, CDR2 ANQGSEA. Deletions cut 6 bases from V and 2 bases from J, with 12 bases between. This CDR3 comprises 13 residues. The CDR3 nucleotides read TGCAGCGTAGGGATTGGGGCCACAGATACGCAGTATTTT. Translated: CSVGIGATDTQYF.

The chain has TRBV7-9 and TRBJ2-5; D remains unclear. Trimming took 5 bases from V and 5 from J, leaving 12 bases between them. CDR3 length: 13 residues. CDR1 is SEHNR, CDR2 FQNEAQ, per germline (reference sequence). CDR3 sequence: CASSPTVRETQYF. The CDR3 coding sequence is TGTGCCAGCAGCCCTACAGTACGGGAGACCCAGTACTTC.

This clonotype appeared a few times. The J gene is TRBJ1-1, the V gene TRBV5-1; a possible D gene is TRBD1 (5 bases). Germline loops: CDR1 SGHRS, CDR2 YFSETQ. The CDR3 is made up of 14 amino acids. V lost 4 bases, J lost 1 base, and 11 bases lay in between. CDR3 sequence reads: CASSPSGQNTEAFF. The CDR3 DNA is TGCGCCAGCAGCCCGTCCGGACAGAACACTGAAGCTTTCTTT.

This sequence joins TRBV24-1 and TRBJ2-5; perhaps D is TRBD1 or TRBD2 (7 bases each). This CDR3 has 17 residues. Germline CDR1 reads KGHDR; CDR2 reads SFDVKD. Trimming cost V 2 bases and J 0 bases, with 15 bases left between them. The CDR3 reads CATSDWGGQKYQETQYF. CDR3 sequence (DNA): TGTGCCACCAGTGATTGGGGGGGACAGAAGTACCAAGAGACCCAGTACTTC.

CDR3 sequence (DNA): TGCAGTGCTAGAGATCAAGGGGGGGGCAGTTATTACGAGCAGTACTTC. Its translation is CSARDQGGGSYYEQYF. The genes are TRBV20-1 and TRBJ2-7; D possibly corresponds to TRBD2 (7 bases). Trimming cost V 0 bases and J 4 bases, with 19 bases left between them. Germline V gene lookup returns CDR1 DFQATT and CDR2 SNEGSKA (reference sequence). This CDR3 is built from 16 residues.

The V gene is TRBV28, the J gene TRBJ2-1; 8 nucleotides align to TRBD2. Germline V lookup: CDR1 MDHEN, CDR2 SYDVKM. Trimming removed 3 bases from V and 10 bases from J; junction bases left unmatched: 14. The CDR3 has 16 amino acids. CDR3 sequence: CASSFIGTRFKLEQFF. For the CDR3, the DNA is TGTGCCAGCAGTTTCATCGGGACTAGATTTAAATTGGAGCAGTTCTTC.

The V and J genes are TRBV12-3 or TRBV12-4 and TRBJ2-7; tentative D call: TRBD2 (6 bases). V was cut by 1 base and J by 6 bases, with 13 bases left in between. The CDR3 sequence is 14 residues long. The CDR3 spells CASSLGVAAAEQYF. CDR3 in DNA: TGTGCCAGCAGTTTAGGGGTAGCGGCAGCCGAGCAGTACTTC.